This TCR beta chain was observed in a study of CD8 T cells in ankylosing spondylitis. The study, taken as a whole, reports: Characteristic of ankylosing spondylitis blood, it appeared, was a TCR beta motif comprising several highly homologous variants.

Many counts were recorded for this clonotype. Its antigen is still unknown. The CDR3 loop spans 14 amino acids. Germline CDR1 is SGHKS and CDR2 is YYEKEE (reference sequence). V trimming: 4 bases; J trimming: 2 bases; junction bases outside the gene matches: 5. Each CDR3 protein gets one entry after TCRdb re-called the 5' RACE reads with MiXCR. Among hundreds of thousands of distinct CDR3 sequences listed, roughly 10% were seen once. Sequenced sample: blood, either unsorted or a sorted T cell fraction (not recorded which). This TCR was sampled from a male donor with ankylosing spondylitis. J is TRBJ2-7 and V is TRBV5-5; 8 bases agree with TRBD2. The CDR3 spells CASSQTGGTYEQYF. CDR3 coding DNA: TGTGCCAGCAGCCAGACGGGGGGGACCTACGAGCAGTACTTC.